The rows below give T cell receptor beta chains drawn from one sample of a study of T cells expressing NK-cell markers. TCRdb reanalyzed the 5' RACE reads, giving one entry per CDR3 protein sequence and no DNA. This table holds 500,000 or so distinct CDR3 sequences. Sample: blood T cells: a sorted CD56 or NKG2C T cell subset, CD4+ or CD8+ T cells, or bulk PBMC T cells (not recorded which). The source is a man between 18 and 29 years old in good health. CDR3s include the opening cysteine and the closing phenylalanine or tryptophan. Each record gives: J gene, CDR3 length, V gene, CDR3 protein.

TRBJ2-1 13 TRBV24-1 CATSDSGAVEQFF
TRBJ1-5 14 TRBV6-2/TRBV6-3 CASSSTGGNQPQHF
TRBJ1-1 15 TRBV6-2/TRBV6-3 CASSHEDRGRTEAFF
TRBJ1-2 13 TRBV28 CASGNGQHYGYTF
TRBJ1-1 18 TRBV7-9 CASTVLPGQGIRGTEAFF
TRBJ2-3 14 TRBV29-1 CSVEIRTGPDTQYF
TRBJ2-1 15 TRBV12-3/TRBV12-4 CASSLWEPSYNEQFF
TRBJ1-1 15 TRBV13 CASSNRDRSYTEAFF
TRBJ2-1 14 TRBV5-1 CASSLAPRPNEQFF
TRBJ1-6 15 TRBV25-1 CASSESKGLNSPLHF